This passage covers 7 T cell receptor beta chains from one sample sequenced in a study of Graves' ophthalmopathy and Graves' hyperthyroidism (dated 2018 in TCRdb). Sequenced using an Illumina HiSeq 2000. For repertoire sequencing, TCR beta CDR3 regions were amplified from RNA transcripts. The first round of RT-PCR was done with HTBI primers and the Qiagen OneStep RT-PCR kit, and was followed by a second round of multiplex PCR, then size selection and purification. Using fastp at Q25 and MiXCR, TCRdb reprocessed the public reads and kept productive beta chains. Duplicate CDR3 protein sequences are folded into a single record with the most common DNA and genes. This sample has 660,000 or so distinct CDR3 sequences in its table, and 35% to 50% of those were observed once. The leading ten clones occupy roughly 3% of the sample. The sequenced material came from peripheral blood. Receptors were obtained from an adult man with Graves' ophthalmopathy.

About this clonotype: This may be a read error: a much more frequent sequence differs by one nucleotide. The V and J genes are TRBV3-1 and TRBJ1-1; D is perhaps TRBD1 (6 bases). V lost 6 bases and J 3 bases, leaving 8 bases between the germline ends. The germline gives CDR1 LGHDT, CDR2 YNNKEL (reference sequence). This CDR3 is 12 amino acids long. The CDR3: CASSRQDTEAFF. The CDR3 coding sequence is TGTGCCAGCAGTCGACAGGACACTGAAGCTTTCTTT. Looking up the rest from reference TRBV3-1 and TRBJ1-1 gives the full variable domain: DTAVSQTPKYLVTQMGNDKSIKCEQNLGHDTMYWYKQDSKKFLKIMFSYNNKELIINETVPNRFSPKSPDKAHLNLHINSLELGDSAVYFCASSRQDTEAFFGQGTRLTVV.

CDR3 in DNA: TGCAGCGTTTCAGGGGACGAGACCCAGTACTTC. It is translated as CSVSGDETQYF. The V and J genes are TRBV29-1 and TRBJ2-5, with a possible D match to TRBD1 (6 bases). The CDR3 runs 11 residues. Germline V gives CDR1 SQVTM, CDR2 ANQGSEA. The germline V and J ends were trimmed by 5 bases and 5 bases, with 9 bases remaining between them.

This clonotype was seen many times. This rearrangement joins TRBV15 to TRBJ1-1, with 12 bases aligning to TRBD1. Trimming took 1 base from V and 7 from J; bases not matched to a gene: 10. The length of the CDR3 is 17 residues. Germline CDR1 is LNHNV and CDR2 is YYDKDF (reference sequence). DNA for the CDR3: TGTGCCACCAGCAGAGGGGGGACAGGGGGCAGGCGGGGTGAAGCTTTCTTT. Its protein product is CATSRGGTGGRRGEAFF. Using reference TRBV15 and TRBJ1-1 for the parts outside the CDR3, the full variable domain is DAMVIQNPRYQVTQFGKPVTLSCSQTLNHNVMYWYQQKSSQAPKLLFHYYDKDFNNEADTPDNFQSRRPNTSFCFLDIRSPGLGDTAMYLCATSRGGTGGRRGEAFFGQGTRLTVV.

The chain uses TRBV7-9 and TRBJ2-3; 7 bases line up with TRBD2. This CDR3 has 15 residues. The V gene end was trimmed by 3 bases and the J gene end by 3 bases; junction bases not matched to a gene: 6. From germline, CDR1 is SEHNR and CDR2 FQNEAQ (reference sequence). CDR3 sequence: CASSLYGGSTDTQYF. In DNA, the CDR3 is TGTGCCAGCAGCTTGTACGGCGGGAGTACAGATACGCAGTATTTT.

This clonotype was recorded a few times. J is TRBJ1-3 and V is TRBV3-1, with unresolved D. Germline V gene data show CDR1 as LGHDT and CDR2 as YNNKEL (reference sequence). The V end lost 1 base, the J end lost 3 bases, and 10 bases lay between the germline ends. The CDR3 is made up of 15 amino acids. The CDR3 DNA reads TGTGCCAGCAGCCAAGGGGTAGAGATTGGAAACACCATATATTTT. Its translation is CASSQGVEIGNTIYF.

This sequence joins TRBV7-8 and TRBJ2-2; either TRBD1 or TRBD2 may fit D (5 bases each). The V and J ends lost 0 bases and 6 bases respectively, with 20 bases between them. Germline V gene sequence: CDR1 SGHVS, CDR2 FQNEAQ. The CDR3 is made up of 18 amino acids. The chain's CDR3 is CASSLARFWDLVSGELFF. The CDR3 DNA is TGTGCCAGCAGCTTAGCGCGGTTTTGGGACCTGGTATCCGGGGAGCTGTTTTTT.

This clonotype was seen repeatedly, ten times or more. This chain connects TRBV10-3 to TRBJ2-7; D is possibly TRBD2 (6 bases). V gave up 3 bases and J gave up 2 bases, with 8 bases separating them. CDR1 is ENHRY, CDR2 SYGVKD, per germline. The CDR3 length is 13 residues. This CDR3 reads CAISDAGPYEQYF. In DNA form, the CDR3 reads TGTGCCATCAGTGACGCGGGGCCCTACGAGCAGTACTTC.